This TCR beta chain was recovered during a study of T cell repertoires in cytomegalovirus infection. CDR1 and CDR2 (germline): SGHNT, YENEEA. The CDR3 length is 13 residues. V was shortened by 5 bases and J by 3 bases, with 10 bases between the two germline ends. This clonotype was counted only a few times. TCRdb redid the calling of the reads with MiXCR, one entry per CDR3 protein. The table has about 150,000 distinct CDR3 sequences, around 20% seen once; the top ten hold approximately 11%. The source of this sequence is a human donor in good health (CMV status not recorded). Some clones in this sample may be carry-over from other donors' samples. Sample: PBMCs. This chain joins TRBV11-3 and TRBJ2-5, with D perhaps matching TRBD1 (6 bases). CDR3 protein: CASSHGGEETQYF. CDR3 in DNA: TGTGCCAGCAGCCATGGGGGCGAAGAGACCCAGTACTTC.